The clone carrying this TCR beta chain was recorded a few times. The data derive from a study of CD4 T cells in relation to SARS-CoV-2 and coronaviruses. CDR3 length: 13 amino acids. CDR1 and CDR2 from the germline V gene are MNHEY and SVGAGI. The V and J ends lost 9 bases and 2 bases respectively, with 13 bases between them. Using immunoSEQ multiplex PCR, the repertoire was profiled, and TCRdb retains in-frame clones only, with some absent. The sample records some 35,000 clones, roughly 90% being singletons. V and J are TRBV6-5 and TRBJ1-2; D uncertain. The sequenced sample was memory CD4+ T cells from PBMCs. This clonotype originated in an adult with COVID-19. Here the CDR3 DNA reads TGTGCCAGTACCCCCGGTGGCAACTATGGCTACACCTTC. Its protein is CASTPGGNYGYTF.